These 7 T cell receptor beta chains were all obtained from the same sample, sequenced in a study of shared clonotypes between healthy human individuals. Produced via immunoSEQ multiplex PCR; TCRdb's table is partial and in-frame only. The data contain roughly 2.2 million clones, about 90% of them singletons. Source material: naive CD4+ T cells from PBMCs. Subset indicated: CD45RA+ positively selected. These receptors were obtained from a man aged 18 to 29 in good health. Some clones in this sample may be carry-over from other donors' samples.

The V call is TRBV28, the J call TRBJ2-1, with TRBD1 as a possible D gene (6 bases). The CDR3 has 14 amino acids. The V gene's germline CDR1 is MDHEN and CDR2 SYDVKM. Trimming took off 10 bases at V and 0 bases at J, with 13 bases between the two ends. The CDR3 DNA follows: TGTGCCACCACGGACAGTAGCTCCTACAATGAGCAGTTCTTC. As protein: CATTDSSSYNEQFF. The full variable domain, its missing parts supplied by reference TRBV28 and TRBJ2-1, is DVKVTQSSRYLVKRTGEKVFLECVQDMDHENMFWYRQDPGLGLRLIYFSYDVKMKEKGDIPEGYSVSREKKERFSLILESASTNQTSMYLCATTDSSSYNEQFFGPGTRLTVL.

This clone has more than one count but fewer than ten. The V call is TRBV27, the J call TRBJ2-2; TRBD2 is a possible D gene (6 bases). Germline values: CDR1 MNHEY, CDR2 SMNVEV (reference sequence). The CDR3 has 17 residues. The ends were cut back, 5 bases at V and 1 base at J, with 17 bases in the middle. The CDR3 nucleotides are TGTGCCAGCAGTCCCTTCCTCGGGAGTAGGAACACCGGGGAGCTGTTTTTT. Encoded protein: CASSPFLGSRNTGELFF.

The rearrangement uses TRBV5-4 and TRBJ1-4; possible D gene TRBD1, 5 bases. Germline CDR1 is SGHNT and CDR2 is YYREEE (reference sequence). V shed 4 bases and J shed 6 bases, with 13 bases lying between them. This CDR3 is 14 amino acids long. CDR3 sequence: CASSGGDRDEKLFF. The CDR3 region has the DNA TGTGCCAGCAGCGGCGGCGACAGAGATGAAAAACTGTTTTTT.

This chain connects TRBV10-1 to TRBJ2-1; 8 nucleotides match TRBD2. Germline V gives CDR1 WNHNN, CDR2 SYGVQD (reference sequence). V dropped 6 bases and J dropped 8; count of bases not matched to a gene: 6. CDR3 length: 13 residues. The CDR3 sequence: CASSGRALDEQFF. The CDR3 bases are TGCGCCAGCAGCGGGAGGGCCCTCGATGAGCAGTTCTTC.

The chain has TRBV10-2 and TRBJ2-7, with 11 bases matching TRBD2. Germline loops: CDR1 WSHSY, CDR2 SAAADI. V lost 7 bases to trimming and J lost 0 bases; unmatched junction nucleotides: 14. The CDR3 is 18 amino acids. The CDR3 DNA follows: TGCGCCAGCAACCCGGGACTAGCGGCCCCGGGGAGCTCCTACGAGCAGTACTTC. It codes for CASNPGLAAPGSSYEQYF.

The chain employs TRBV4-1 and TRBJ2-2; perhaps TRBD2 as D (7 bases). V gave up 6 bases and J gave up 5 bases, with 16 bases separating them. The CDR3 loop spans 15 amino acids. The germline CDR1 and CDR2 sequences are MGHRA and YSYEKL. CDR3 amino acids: CASSHEGGRTGELFF. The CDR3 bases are TGCGCCAGCAGTCACGAGGGGGGGCGGACCGGGGAGCTGTTTTTT.

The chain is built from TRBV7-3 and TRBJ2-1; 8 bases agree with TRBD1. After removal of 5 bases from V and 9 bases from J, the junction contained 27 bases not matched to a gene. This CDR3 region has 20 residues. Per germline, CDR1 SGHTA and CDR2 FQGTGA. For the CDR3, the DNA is TGTGCCAGCAGCCCCGGTGCAGGGGGCGAGGGTCCCCTACCTTACGGTGAGCAGTTCTTC. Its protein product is CASSPGAGGEGPLPYGEQFF.